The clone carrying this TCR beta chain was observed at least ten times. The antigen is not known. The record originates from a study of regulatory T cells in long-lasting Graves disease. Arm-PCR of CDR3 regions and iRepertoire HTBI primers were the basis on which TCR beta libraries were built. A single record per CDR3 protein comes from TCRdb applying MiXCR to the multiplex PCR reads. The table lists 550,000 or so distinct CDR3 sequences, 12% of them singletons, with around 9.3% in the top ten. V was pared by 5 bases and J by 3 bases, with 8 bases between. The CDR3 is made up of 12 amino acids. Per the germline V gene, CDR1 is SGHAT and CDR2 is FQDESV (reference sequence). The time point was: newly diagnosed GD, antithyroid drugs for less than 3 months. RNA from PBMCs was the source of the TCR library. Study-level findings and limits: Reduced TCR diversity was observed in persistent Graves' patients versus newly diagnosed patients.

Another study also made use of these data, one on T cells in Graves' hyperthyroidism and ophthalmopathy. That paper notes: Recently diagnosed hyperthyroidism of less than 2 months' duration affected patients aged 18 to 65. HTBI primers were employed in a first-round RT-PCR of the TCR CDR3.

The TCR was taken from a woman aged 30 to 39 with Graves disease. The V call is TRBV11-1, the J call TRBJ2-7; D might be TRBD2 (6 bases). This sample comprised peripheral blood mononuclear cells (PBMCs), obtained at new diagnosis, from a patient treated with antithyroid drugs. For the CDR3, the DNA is TGTGCCAGCAGCGCAGCGGGCTACGAGCAGTACTTC. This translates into CASSAAGYEQYF.